These 21 T cell receptor beta chains were all obtained from the same sample, sequenced in a study of STAT5B mutations in CD4+ large granular lymphocyte leukemia. Method: immunoSEQ multiplex PCR; TCRdb's copy keeps in-frame clones and lacks some. The sample consists of roughly 30,000 clones, approximately 86% of them appearing once. The sequenced sample consisted of CD4+ T cells from blood buffy coats. The source is a human donor in good health.

The gene calls are TRBV10-1 and TRBJ2-7; no reliable D call. In germline, CDR1 is WNHNN, CDR2 SYGVQD (reference sequence). Trimming cost V 0 bases and J 5 bases, with 8 bases left between them. This CDR3 comprises 13 residues. This CDR3 reads CASSESNGHEQYF. Written as DNA, the CDR3 is TGCGCCAGCAGTGAGTCGAATGGCCACGAGCAGTACTTC.

This chain connects TRBV29-1 to TRBJ1-1; possibly TRBD1 for D (6 bases). The CDR3 is 11 amino acids. Per germline, CDR1 SQVTM and CDR2 ANQGSEA. The V gene lost 7 bases and the J gene lost 3 bases, with 9 bases spanning the gap. The CDR3 protein is CSGTAYTEAFF. The CDR3 DNA follows: TGCAGCGGGACAGCCTACACTGAAGCTTTCTTT. Variable domain in full (rest from reference TRBV29-1 and TRBJ1-1): SAVISQKPSRDICQRGTSLTIQCQVDSQVTMMFWYRQQPGQSLTLIATANQGSEATYESGFVIDKFPISRPNLTFSTLTVSNMSPEDSSIYLCSGTAYTEAFFGQGTRLTVV.

This chain uses TRBV4-2 with TRBJ2-7, with 13 bases that match TRBD2. Per germline, CDR1 LGHNA and CDR2 YNFKEQ. Trimming removed 0 bases from V and 4 bases from J; junction bases left unmatched: 6. This CDR3 contains 17 residues. The CDR3 spells CASSQDGLAGVAYEQYF. For the CDR3, the DNA is TGTGCCAGCAGCCAAGATGGACTAGCGGGAGTCGCGTACGAGCAGTACTTC.

This chain connects TRBV29-1 to TRBJ2-1; TRBD2 agrees at 10 bases. Per the germline V gene, CDR1 is SQVTM and CDR2 is ANQGSEA. V shed 6 bases, J shed 4 bases, and the junction held 12 bases outside the gene matches. The CDR3 has 16 amino acids. The CDR3 spells CSVRTSGRAGYNEQFF. The DNA of the CDR3 is TGCAGCGTGCGGACTAGCGGAAGGGCAGGGTACAATGAGCAGTTCTTC.

V and J are TRBV30 and TRBJ2-3; 7 nucleotides match TRBD1. This CDR3 is built from 12 residues. Per the germline V gene, CDR1 is GTSNPN and CDR2 is SVGIG (reference sequence). J lost 2 bases, V lost 7 bases, and 3 bases had no gene match. Here the CDR3 DNA reads TGTGCCTCGGGACAGCTCACAGATACGCAGTATTTT. Its protein product is CASGQLTDTQYF.

The chain recombines TRBV6-4 with TRBJ2-1; TRBD2 agrees at 7 bases. Per the germline V gene, CDR1 is MRHNA and CDR2 is SNTAGT. The CDR3 extends over 17 amino acids. J was trimmed by 0 bases and V by 6 bases; bases with no gene match: 11. As DNA, the CDR3 is TGTGCCAGCAGCCAGTCCGGGACTATCAGCTCCTACAATGAGCAGTTCTTC. Residues: CASSQSGTISSYNEQFF.

This clone was observed a single time. J is TRBJ2-3 and V is TRBV5-1; possibly TRBD1 for D (7 bases). There are 15 residues in the CDR3. Germline values: CDR1 SGHRS, CDR2 YFSETQ. With 0 bases removed from V and 3 bases from J, the gap between germline ends came to 11 bases. The CDR3 DNA sequence: TGCGCCAGCAGCTTGGCCTCAGGGGGGACAGATACGCAGTATTTT. It encodes CASSLASGGTDTQYF.

The rearrangement uses TRBV2 and TRBJ2-7; D could derive from TRBD1 or TRBD2 (5 bases each). The V and J ends lost 6 bases and 6 bases respectively, with 15 bases between them. Germline-derived CDR1 and CDR2 are SNHLY and FYNNEI. CDR3 size: 13 residues. The CDR3 DNA reads TGTGCCAGCAGCCGGGTTGGGGGTGGCGAGCAGTACTTC. Amino acids: CASSRVGGGEQYF.

The J gene is TRBJ2-7, the V gene TRBV19, with TRBD2 identical over 9 bases. The V gene's germline CDR1 is LNHDA and CDR2 SQIVND (reference sequence). CDR3 length equals 17 residues. After removal of 0 bases from V and 0 bases from J, the junction contained 6 bases not matched to a gene. The CDR3 DNA sequence: TGTGCCAGTAGTATAGAGGGTAGCGGGAGCCTCTCCTACGAGCAGTACTTC. Amino acid sequence: CASSIEGSGSLSYEQYF.

This chain connects TRBV11-2 to TRBJ2-7, with D unclear. The CDR3 length is 12 residues. V was clipped by 0 bases and J by 4 bases, with 4 bases between them. Germline V gene lookup returns CDR1 SGHAT and CDR2 FQNNGV. As DNA, the CDR3 is TGTGCCAGCAGCTTAGACGAGTACGAGCAGTACTTC. It specifies CASSLDEYEQYF.

The genes are TRBV7-2 and TRBJ1-6; no definite D call. Germline loops: CDR1 SGHTA, CDR2 FQGNSA. This CDR3 spans 14 amino acids. The ends were cut back, 1 base at V and 10 bases at J, with 11 bases in the middle. This CDR3 is CASSLVLGGSPLHF. DNA for the CDR3: TGTGCCAGCAGCTTAGTCTTGGGAGGATCACCCCTCCACTTT.

This sequence joins TRBV10-1 and TRBJ1-6; TRBD1 matches at 9 bases. The CDR3 is 14 residues long. J was trimmed by 9 bases and V by 2 bases; bases with no gene match: 2. The germline gives CDR1 WNHNN, CDR2 SYGVQD (reference sequence). The CDR3 spells CASSEGQGSSPLHF. The CDR3, as DNA: TGCGCCAGCAGTGAGGGACAGGGGAGTTCACCCCTCCACTTT.

The chain combines TRBV29-1 with TRBJ2-5, with no clear D. Germline V lookup: CDR1 SQVTM, CDR2 ANQGSEA. Deletions cut 4 bases from V and 5 bases from J, with 11 bases between. There are 12 residues in the CDR3. CDR3 protein: CSVVMPGETQYF. In DNA form, the CDR3 reads TGCAGCGTTGTCATGCCTGGGGAGACCCAGTACTTC.

V gene TRBV30 combines with J gene TRBJ2-5, with TRBD2 matching over 7 bases. The DNA end lines up better with TRBJ2-7; the J call may be wrong. The CDR3 is 14 residues long. CDR1 and CDR2 from the germline V gene are GTSNPN and SVGIG (reference sequence). The CDR3 loop reads CAWRPGRAPYEQYF. The CDR3 DNA follows: TGTGCCTGGCGTCCGGGGAGGGCTCCCTACGAGCAGTACTTC.

This clone was found a few times. This sequence joins TRBV5-8 and TRBJ2-5; TRBD2 matches 10 bases. The CDR3 is 16 residues long. The V and J ends lost 4 bases and 2 bases, in that order; junction bases with no gene match: 8. CDR1 SGHTS and CDR2 YDEGEE come from the germline V gene. The CDR3 DNA is TGTGCCAGCAGCCGTCCGGGACTAGCGTATCAAGAGACCCAGTACTTC. Its translation is CASSRPGLAYQETQYF.

V is TRBV10-2 and J is TRBJ2-1; the D is unclear. The CDR3 contains 14 residues. V was trimmed by 8 bases and J by 0 bases, leaving 11 bases between them. CDR1 is WSHSY, CDR2 SAAADI, per germline. The CDR3 protein is CASRSESSYNEQFF. In nucleotides, the CDR3 is TGCGCCAGCCGCTCGGAAAGCTCCTACAATGAGCAGTTCTTC.

V usage is TRBV4-1 and J usage is TRBJ1-5, with D maybe TRBD1 (5 bases). The CDR3 has 14 residues. Trimming stripped 0 bases from V and 7 bases from J, with 10 bases between. CDR1 is MGHRA and CDR2 is YSYEKL in the germline V gene. For the CDR3, the DNA is TGCGCCAGCAGCCAAGATGGGAGGGGACAGCCCCAGCATTTT. Translation gives CASSQDGRGQPQHF.

This clone was picked up one time. The rearrangement links TRBV5-1 to TRBJ2-5; no reliable D call. Germline CDR1 is SGHRS and CDR2 is YFSETQ. This CDR3 has 14 residues. V shed 2 bases and J shed 5 bases, with 13 bases lying between them. The CDR3 sequence is CASSFSEMGETQYF. The CDR3 region has the DNA TGCGCCAGCAGCTTTTCGGAAATGGGGGAGACCCAGTACTTC.

The chain combines TRBV19 with TRBJ2-5; D ambiguous. V lost 5 bases to trimming and J lost 1 base, with 11 bases between them. The CDR3 is 14 residues long. Germline values: CDR1 LNHDA, CDR2 SQIVND (reference sequence). CDR3 sequence reads: CASSENTGQETQYF. CDR3 DNA sequence: TGTGCCAGTAGTGAAAACACTGGCCAAGAGACCCAGTACTTC. The full variable domain, in which reference TRBV19 and TRBJ2-5 provide the parts outside the CDR3, is DGGITQSPKYLFRKEGQNVTLSCEQNLNHDAMYWYRQDPGQGLRLIYYSQIVNDFQKGDIAEGYSVSREKKESFPLTVTSAQKNPTAFYLCASSENTGQETQYFGPGTRLLVL.

This clone was seen more than once but under ten times. V gene TRBV19 combines with J gene TRBJ2-7; TRBD2 matches at 10 bases. The V and J ends lost 10 bases and 5 bases, in that order; junction bases with no gene match: 8. The CDR3 runs to 13 residues. Germline V gives CDR1 LNHDA, CDR2 SQIVND (reference sequence). Here the CDR3 DNA reads TGTGCCACCACTAGCGGGATCCCAGACGAGCAGTACTTC. The encoded protein is CATTSGIPDEQYF.

The chain couples TRBV5-4 to TRBJ2-2; 8 nucleotides agree with TRBD2. In germline, CDR1 is SGHNT, CDR2 YYREEE (reference sequence). V dropped 1 base and J dropped 7; count of bases not matched to a gene: 9. This CDR3 has 16 amino acids. CDR3 nucleotides: TGTGCCAGCAGCTTGTTGTTGGGACTAGAGGTCGGGGAGCTGTTTTTT. Its protein product is CASSLLLGLEVGELFF.